The 31 T cell receptor beta chains below were found in one sample sequenced in a study of cytomegalovirus exposure and HLA in healthy donors. Profiled with immunoSEQ multiplex PCR; TCRdb holds only in-frame clones, not every one. The sample lists hundreds of thousands of clones, approximately 88% occurring once. Material for sequencing was PBMCs. Receptor source: a woman younger than 35 in good health and CMV-seronegative.

The chain couples TRBV18 to TRBJ1-3; D gene ambiguous. Germline CDR1 and CDR2: KGHSH and LQKENI. The CDR3 totals 17 residues. Trimming shortened V by 3 bases and J by 0 bases, and 15 bases separated the two germline ends. The DNA of the CDR3 is TGTGCCAGCTCACCGAGTGTTAACGCAAACTCTGGAAACACCATATATTTT. It is translated as CASSPSVNANSGNTIYF.

The chain has TRBV5-6 and TRBJ2-5, with 7 bases lining up with TRBD1. The germline gives CDR1 SGHDT, CDR2 YYEEEE. The CDR3 sequence is 17 residues long. The V and J ends lost 4 bases and 2 bases, in that order; junction bases with no gene match: 14. The CDR3 sequence is CASSVGPVTGRQETQYF. The CDR3 DNA follows: TGTGCCAGCAGCGTCGGACCCGTGACAGGGCGGCAAGAGACCCAGTACTTC. Supplemented by reference TRBV5-6 and TRBJ2-5, the full variable domain reads DAGVTQSPTHLIKTRGQQVTLRCSPKSGHDTVSWYQQALGQGPQFIFQYYEEEERQRGNFPDRFSGHQFPNYSSELNVNALLLGDSALYLCASSVGPVTGRQETQYFGPGTRLLVL.

The chain recombines TRBV6-5 with TRBJ2-7; D perhaps matches TRBD1 (6 bases). The CDR3 length is 13 residues. The V gene's germline CDR1 is MNHEY and CDR2 SVGAGI. V was pared by 2 bases and J by 9 bases, with 14 bases between. The CDR3 region has the DNA TGTGCCAGCAGTTACGACGTGGGGGCGCGGCAGTACTTC. Translation gives CASSYDVGARQYF.

The rearrangement links TRBV6-5 to TRBJ1-1; D not certain. The CDR3 is 13 residues long. Per germline, CDR1 MNHEY and CDR2 SVGAGI. V was trimmed by 8 bases and J by 1 base, leaving 11 bases between them. In DNA, the CDR3 is TGTGCCAGCTATGAGCGGGGGAACACTGAAGCTTTCTTT. Translating gives CASYERGNTEAFF.

The chain carries TRBV27 and TRBJ1-2, with 8 bases that match TRBD1. The CDR3 length is 15 residues. The V gene end was trimmed by 3 bases and the J gene end by 4 bases; junction bases not matched to a gene: 7. In germline, CDR1 is MNHEY, CDR2 SMNVEV (reference sequence). The CDR3 coding sequence is TGTGCCAGCAGTTTTTCAGGGGGCGCAATCTATGGCTACACCTTC. Protein sequence: CASSFSGGAIYGYTF.

The rearrangement uses TRBV6-5 and TRBJ2-3; D is perhaps TRBD2 (6 bases). V gave up 0 bases and J gave up 5 bases, with 12 bases separating them. The CDR3 totals 15 residues. CDR1 is MNHEY, CDR2 SVGAGI, per germline. The CDR3 spells CASSYSSGAIDTQYF. CDR3 DNA: TGTGCCAGCAGTTACTCGTCGGGAGCGATAGATACGCAGTATTTT.

The J gene is TRBJ2-7, the V gene TRBV15; 9 bases fit TRBD2. The CDR3 runs to 16 residues. The V gene's germline CDR1 is LNHNV and CDR2 YYDKDF (reference sequence). Germline trimming cut 4 bases from V and 0 bases from J; bases unmatched to any gene: 7. CDR3 sequence reads: CATSKQLAGSSYEQYF. The CDR3 nucleotides read TGTGCCACCAGCAAACAACTAGCGGGCAGCTCCTACGAGCAGTACTTC.

The V and J genes are TRBV5-3 and TRBJ2-3, with D maybe TRBD2 (5 bases). TRBV5-3 is an ORF; its function is uncertain. The CDR3 totals 13 residues. The V and J ends lost 3 bases and 7 bases respectively, with 12 bases between them. CDR3: CARSYISGYTQYF. CDR3 DNA: TGTGCCAGAAGCTATATTTCGGGGTATACGCAGTATTTT.

The chain has TRBV27 and TRBJ2-1; 7 bases match TRBD2. Germline values: CDR1 MNHEY, CDR2 SMNVEV (reference sequence). This CDR3 comprises 19 residues. The junction had 12 bases not matched to a gene; V was cut back by 1 base and J by 0 bases. The CDR3 sequence is CASSLLALVGGSSYNEQFF. The DNA for the CDR3 is TGTGCCAGCAGTTTATTGGCGTTGGTGGGGGGGAGCTCCTACAATGAGCAGTTCTTC.

The DNA of the CDR3 is TGTGCCAGCAGCCTGACAGGGGGCCGTGACTATGGCTACACCTTC. Protein sequence: CASSLTGGRDYGYTF. This rearrangement joins TRBV7-8 to TRBJ1-2; 10 bases map to TRBD1. The V segment lost 5 bases and the J segment 3 bases; nucleotides outside the gene matches: 6. The germline V gene encodes CDR1 SGHVS and CDR2 FQNEAQ. The CDR3 sequence is 15 residues long.

The chain uses TRBV10-2 and TRBJ2-7; D is perhaps TRBD1 (5 bases). CDR1 is WSHSY and CDR2 is SAAADI in the germline V gene. Trimming took 6 bases from V and 3 from J, leaving 18 bases between them. This CDR3 spans 15 amino acids. The CDR3: CASSREIGASYEQYF. The CDR3 region has the DNA TGCGCCAGCAGCCGCGAGATAGGGGCGAGCTACGAGCAGTACTTC.

This chain connects TRBV9 to TRBJ1-4; D perhaps matches TRBD1 (6 bases). V was shortened by 1 base and J by 4 bases, with 8 bases between the two germline ends. CDR1 and CDR2 from the germline V gene are SGDLS and YYNGEE. The CDR3 has 14 residues. In nucleotides, the CDR3 is TGTGCCAGCAGCGTACAGGGGAGTAATGAAAAACTGTTTTTT. Translating it yields CASSVQGSNEKLFF.

The chain couples TRBV6-6 to TRBJ2-6, with D uncertain. This CDR3 is 13 amino acids long. V lost 10 bases and J 1 base, leaving 8 bases between the germline ends. Germline CDR1 is MNHNY and CDR2 is SVGAGI (reference sequence). In nucleotides, the CDR3 is TGTGCCACTACCCTGTCTGGGGCCAACGTCCTGACTTTC. Translated: CATTLSGANVLTF.

This rearrangement joins TRBV7-9 to TRBJ2-3; 7 nucleotides agree with TRBD2. Trimming at V came to 4 bases and at J to 2 bases, leaving 6 bases not matched to a gene. Per germline, CDR1 SEHNR and CDR2 FQNEAQ (reference sequence). The CDR3 is made up of 15 amino acids. The CDR3 sequence: CASSSERGTTDTQYF. In DNA, the CDR3 is TGTGCCAGCAGCTCCGAGCGGGGAACCACAGATACGCAGTATTTT.

This chain uses TRBV28 with TRBJ2-3; D possibly corresponds to TRBD1 (6 bases). The CDR3 consists of 14 residues. V shed 3 bases and J shed 4 bases, with 11 bases lying between them. Germline V CDR1 and CDR2: MDHEN, SYDVKM. The CDR3 protein is CASSLKQGADTQYF. In DNA form, the CDR3 reads TGTGCCAGCAGTTTGAAACAGGGTGCAGATACGCAGTATTTT.

The sample holds one count of this clone. CDR3: CAWSGSSLNTEAFF. The CDR3 nucleotides are TGTGCCTGGAGTGGTTCAAGCTTGAACACTGAAGCTTTCTTT. The rearrangement uses TRBV30 and TRBJ1-1; D remains unclear. This CDR3 is 14 amino acids long. Per germline, CDR1 GTSNPN and CDR2 SVGIG (reference sequence). Deletions cut 1 base from V and 0 bases from J, with 9 bases between.

In its sample, this clone was seen a few times. This chain connects TRBV28 to TRBJ2-7; D perhaps matches TRBD1 (6 bases). V was pared by 3 bases and J by 3 bases, with 9 bases between. Germline-derived CDR1 and CDR2 are MDHEN and SYDVKM. This CDR3 has 13 residues. The CDR3 protein is CASSLGADYEQYF. Written as DNA, the CDR3 is TGTGCCAGCAGTTTGGGGGCAGACTACGAGCAGTACTTC. Combining the CDR3 with reference TRBV28 and TRBJ2-7 gives the whole variable domain DVKVTQSSRYLVKRTGEKVFLECVQDMDHENMFWYRQDPGLGLRLIYFSYDVKMKEKGDIPEGYSVSREKKERFSLILESASTNQTSMYLCASSLGADYEQYFGPGTRLTVT.

The V gene is TRBV7-3, the J gene TRBJ2-1; TRBD2 matches at 11 bases. Germline loops: CDR1 SGHTA, CDR2 FQGTGA. V lost 5 bases to trimming and J lost 4 bases; unmatched junction nucleotides: 13. The CDR3 loop spans 18 amino acids. The CDR3 reads CASSRGISGRDLYNEQFF. DNA for the CDR3: TGTGCCAGCAGCAGAGGGATTAGCGGGAGGGACCTATACAATGAGCAGTTCTTC.

The V gene is TRBV30, the J gene TRBJ2-3; D might be TRBD1 (6 bases). There are 15 residues in the CDR3. Germline V gene sequence: CDR1 GTSNPN, CDR2 SVGIG (reference sequence). With 0 bases removed from V and 6 bases from J, the gap between germline ends came to 16 bases. CDR3 region: CAWSVGGPPPDTQYF. In DNA form, the CDR3 reads TGTGCCTGGAGTGTTGGGGGCCCCCCCCCGGATACGCAGTATTTT.

The chain is built from TRBV5-5 and TRBJ2-2; 8 bases are a match to TRBD2. J gave up 6 bases and V 1 base, and 2 bases lay outside the gene matches. CDR1 is SGHKS and CDR2 is YYEKEE in the germline V gene (reference sequence). CDR3 size: 14 residues. The CDR3 DNA follows: TGTGCCAGCAGCTTGCGACTAGCGCCCGGGGAGCTGTTTTTT. Translation: CASSLRLAPGELFF.

The V and J genes are TRBV28 and TRBJ2-1; the match to TRBD2 covers 12 bases. The length of the CDR3 is 15 residues. Germline CDR1 MDHEN, CDR2 SYDVKM. J was trimmed by 6 bases and V by 6 bases; bases with no gene match: 6. CDR3 sequence (DNA): TGTGCCAGCAGCACCGGGACTAGCGGGCTCAATGAGCAGTTCTTC. Protein: CASSTGTSGLNEQFF.

The chain combines TRBV5-1 with TRBJ2-1; maybe TRBD2 (5 bases). V lost 4 bases and J 0 bases, leaving 8 bases between the germline ends. CDR3 length: 14 amino acids. The germline gives CDR1 SGHRS, CDR2 YFSETQ. The CDR3 DNA reads TGCGCCAGCAGCGTGGGGAGCTCCTACAATGAGCAGTTCTTC. Its protein is CASSVGSSYNEQFF. The whole variable domain, filled in from reference TRBV5-1 and TRBJ2-1, reads KAGVTQTPRYLIKTRGQQVTLSCSPISGHRSVSWYQQTPGQGLQFLFEYFSETQRNKGNFPGRFSGRQFSNSRSEMNVSTLELGDSALYLCASSVGSSYNEQFFGPGTRLTVL.

This chain joins TRBV19 and TRBJ2-3; the match to TRBD2 covers 7 bases. Germline-derived CDR1 and CDR2 are LNHDA and SQIVND (reference sequence). V lost 6 bases, J lost 0 bases, and 12 bases stayed unmatched. The CDR3 totals 17 residues. CDR3: CASRGGSLQTSTDTQYF. The CDR3 bases are TGTGCCAGTAGAGGCGGGAGCCTCCAAACTAGCACAGATACGCAGTATTTT.

V usage is TRBV7-2 and J usage is TRBJ1-1; TRBD1 matches at 9 bases. Germline values: CDR1 SGHTA, CDR2 FQGNSA. The junction had 4 bases not matched to a gene; V was cut back by 5 bases and J by 6 bases. This CDR3 has 13 residues. For the CDR3, the DNA is TGTGCCAGCAGCCGGGACAGGGACGCTGAAGCTTTCTTT. As protein: CASSRDRDAEAFF.

CDR3 nucleotide sequence: TGTGCCAGCAGTTGGGGACAGGGGAGCAATCAGCCCCAGCATTTT. Its translation: CASSWGQGSNQPQHF. This chain links TRBV7-2 with TRBJ1-5, with TRBD1 matching over 10 bases. V lost 6 bases to trimming and J lost 1 base; unmatched junction nucleotides: 3. The CDR3 is made up of 15 amino acids. Germline V gene data show CDR1 as SGHTA and CDR2 as FQGNSA.

V usage is TRBV5-1 and J usage is TRBJ2-1; the D gene is possibly TRBD2 (5 bases). This CDR3 has 15 residues. Germline CDR1 and CDR2: SGHRS and YFSETQ. Trimming cost V 4 bases and J 0 bases, with 11 bases left between them. CDR3 region: CASSGLSSSYNEQFF. Written as DNA, the CDR3 is TGCGCCAGCAGCGGACTTTCGAGCTCCTACAATGAGCAGTTCTTC.

V usage is TRBV6-1 and J usage is TRBJ2-7, with D perhaps matching TRBD2 (5 bases). The germline CDR1 and CDR2 sequences are MNHNS and SASEGT. Trimming shortened V by 3 bases and J by 3 bases, and 9 bases separated the two germline ends. This CDR3 is built from 13 residues. This CDR3 reads CASSDLGSYEQYF. As DNA, the CDR3 is TGTGCCAGCAGTGATTTGGGGAGCTACGAGCAGTACTTC.

The chain joins TRBV9 to TRBJ1-6; no firm D call. Germline CDR1 reads SGDLS; CDR2 reads YYNGEE. V was shortened by 0 bases and J by 2 bases, with 12 bases between the two germline ends. The CDR3 sequence is 17 residues long. CDR3 nucleotide sequence: TGTGCCAGCAGCGTAGCTGACATCAACCCCTATAATTCACCCCTCCACTTT. Its translation: CASSVADINPYNSPLHF.

This chain connects TRBV6-5 to TRBJ1-2; tentatively, D is TRBD1 (5 bases). In germline, CDR1 is MNHEY, CDR2 SVGAGI. V was trimmed by 2 bases and J by 8 bases, leaving 12 bases between them. The CDR3 is 13 amino acids. The CDR3 sequence: CASSYGSGFGYTF. The CDR3 nucleotides read TGTGCCAGCAGTTACGGGTCAGGGTTCGGCTACACCTTC.

The chain joins TRBV28 to TRBJ2-7; a possible D gene is TRBD2 (6 bases). V lost 4 bases to trimming and J lost 2 bases, with 9 bases between them. This CDR3 is 13 amino acids long. CDR1 is MDHEN, CDR2 SYDVKM, per germline. The DNA for the CDR3 is TGTGCCAGCAGTTCCCCGGGGGCCTACGAGCAGTACTTC. Amino acids: CASSSPGAYEQYF. Filled out from reference TRBV28 and TRBJ2-7, the complete variable domain reads DVKVTQSSRYLVKRTGEKVFLECVQDMDHENMFWYRQDPGLGLRLIYFSYDVKMKEKGDIPEGYSVSREKKERFSLILESASTNQTSMYLCASSSPGAYEQYFGPGTRLTVT.

A single count supports this clone. The chain is built from TRBV27 and TRBJ2-1; D unclear. The germline V gene has CDR1 MNHEY and CDR2 SMNVEV (reference sequence). The CDR3 totals 15 residues. The ends were cut back, 5 bases at V and 1 base at J, with 12 bases in the middle. CDR3: CASSPNPVSYNEQFF. For the CDR3, the DNA is TGTGCCAGCAGTCCCAACCCAGTATCCTACAATGAGCAGTTCTTC.